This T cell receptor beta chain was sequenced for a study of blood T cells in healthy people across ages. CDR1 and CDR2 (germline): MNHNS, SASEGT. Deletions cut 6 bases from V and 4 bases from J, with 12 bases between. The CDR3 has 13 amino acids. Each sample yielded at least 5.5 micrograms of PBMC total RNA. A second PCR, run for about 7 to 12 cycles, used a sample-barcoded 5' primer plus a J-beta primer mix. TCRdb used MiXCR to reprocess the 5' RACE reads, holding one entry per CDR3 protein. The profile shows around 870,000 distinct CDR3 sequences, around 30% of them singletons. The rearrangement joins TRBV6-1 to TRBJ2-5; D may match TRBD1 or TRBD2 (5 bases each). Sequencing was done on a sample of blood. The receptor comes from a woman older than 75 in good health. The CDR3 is CASRNRGAETQYF. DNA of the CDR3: TGTGCCAGCAGGAATCGAGGGGCAGAGACCCAGTACTTC.